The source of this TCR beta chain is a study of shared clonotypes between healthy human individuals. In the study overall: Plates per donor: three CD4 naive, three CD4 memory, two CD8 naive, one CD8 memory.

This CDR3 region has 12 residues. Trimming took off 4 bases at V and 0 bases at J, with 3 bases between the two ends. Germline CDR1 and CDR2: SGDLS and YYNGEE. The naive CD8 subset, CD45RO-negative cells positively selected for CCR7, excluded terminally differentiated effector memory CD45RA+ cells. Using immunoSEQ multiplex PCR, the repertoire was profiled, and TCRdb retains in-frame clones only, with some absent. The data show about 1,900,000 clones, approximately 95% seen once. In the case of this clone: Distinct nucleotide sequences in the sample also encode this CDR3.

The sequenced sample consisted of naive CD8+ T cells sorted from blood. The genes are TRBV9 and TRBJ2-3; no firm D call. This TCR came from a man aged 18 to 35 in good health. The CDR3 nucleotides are TGTGCCAGCAGCCCGAGCACAGATACGCAGTATTTT. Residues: CASSPSTDTQYF.